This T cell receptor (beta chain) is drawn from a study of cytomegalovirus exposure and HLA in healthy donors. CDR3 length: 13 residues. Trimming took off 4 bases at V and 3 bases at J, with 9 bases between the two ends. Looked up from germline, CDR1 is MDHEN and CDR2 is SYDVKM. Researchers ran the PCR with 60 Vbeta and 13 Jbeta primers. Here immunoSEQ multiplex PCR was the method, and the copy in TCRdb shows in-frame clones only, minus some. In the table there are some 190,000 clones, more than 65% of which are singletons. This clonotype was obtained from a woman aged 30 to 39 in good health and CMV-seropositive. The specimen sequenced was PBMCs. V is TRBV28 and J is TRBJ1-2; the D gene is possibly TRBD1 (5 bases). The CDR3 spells CASSSQGYYGYTF. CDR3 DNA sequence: TGTGCCAGCAGTTCCCAGGGTTACTATGGCTACACCTTC.